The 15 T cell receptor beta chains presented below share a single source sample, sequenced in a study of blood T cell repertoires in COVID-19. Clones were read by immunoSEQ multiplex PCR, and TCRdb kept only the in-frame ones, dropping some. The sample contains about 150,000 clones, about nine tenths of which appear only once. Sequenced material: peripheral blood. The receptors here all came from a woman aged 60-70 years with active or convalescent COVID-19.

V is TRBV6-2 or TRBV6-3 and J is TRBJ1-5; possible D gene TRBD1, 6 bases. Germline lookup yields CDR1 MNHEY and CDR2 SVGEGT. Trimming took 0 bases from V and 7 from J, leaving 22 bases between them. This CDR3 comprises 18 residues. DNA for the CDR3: TGTGCCAGCAGTTACTCCCCGCAGGGGAGCGAATCTGACCAGCCCCAGCATTTT. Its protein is CASSYSPQGSESDQPQHF.

As DNA, the CDR3 is TGCGCCAGCAGCTTCCTTGGACAGGGAACAGATACGCAGTATTTT. Amino acids: CASSFLGQGTDTQYF. The chain recombines TRBV5-1 with TRBJ2-3, with 8 bases lining up with TRBD1. This CDR3 spans 15 amino acids. With V trimmed by 2 bases and J by 3 bases, 5 bases remained unmatched. Germline V gives CDR1 SGHRS, CDR2 YFSETQ. Complete variable domain (other parts from reference TRBV5-1 and TRBJ2-3): KAGVTQTPRYLIKTRGQQVTLSCSPISGHRSVSWYQQTPGQGLQFLFEYFSETQRNKGNFPGRFSGRQFSNSRSEMNVSTLELGDSALYLCASSFLGQGTDTQYFGPGTRLTVL.

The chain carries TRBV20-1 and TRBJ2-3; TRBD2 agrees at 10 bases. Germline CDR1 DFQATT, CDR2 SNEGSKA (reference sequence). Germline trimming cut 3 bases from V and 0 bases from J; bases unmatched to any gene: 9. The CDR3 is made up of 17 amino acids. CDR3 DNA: TGCAGTGCTAGTTTGGCTAGCGGGGGTACTAGCACAGATACGCAGTATTTT. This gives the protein CSASLASGGTSTDTQYF.

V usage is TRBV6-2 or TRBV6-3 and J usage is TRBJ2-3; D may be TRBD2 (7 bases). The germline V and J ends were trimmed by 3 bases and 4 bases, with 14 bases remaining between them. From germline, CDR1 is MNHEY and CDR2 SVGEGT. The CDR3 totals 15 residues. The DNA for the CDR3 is TGTGCCAGCAGTTATGACGGGGGGCCACCAGATACGCAGTATTTT. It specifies CASSYDGGPPDTQYF.

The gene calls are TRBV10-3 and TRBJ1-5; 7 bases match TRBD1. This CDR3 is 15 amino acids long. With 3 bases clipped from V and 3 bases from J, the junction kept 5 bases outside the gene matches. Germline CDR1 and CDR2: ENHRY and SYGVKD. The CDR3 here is CAISEQQGFNQPQHF. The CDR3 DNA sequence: TGTGCCATCAGTGAACAACAGGGGTTCAATCAGCCCCAGCATTTT.

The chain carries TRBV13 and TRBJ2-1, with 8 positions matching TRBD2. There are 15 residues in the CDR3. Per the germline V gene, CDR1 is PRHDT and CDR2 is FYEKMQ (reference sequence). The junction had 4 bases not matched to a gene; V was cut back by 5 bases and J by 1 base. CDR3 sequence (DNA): TGTGCCAGCAGCCCCACTAGCGGTTCCTACAATGAGCAGTTCTTC. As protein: CASSPTSGSYNEQFF.

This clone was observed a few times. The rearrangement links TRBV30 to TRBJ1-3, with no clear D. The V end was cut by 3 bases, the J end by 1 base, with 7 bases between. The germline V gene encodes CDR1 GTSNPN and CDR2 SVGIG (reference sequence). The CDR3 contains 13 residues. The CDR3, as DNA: TGTGCCTGGAGCCACAGTTCTGGAAACACCATATATTTT. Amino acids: CAWSHSSGNTIYF.

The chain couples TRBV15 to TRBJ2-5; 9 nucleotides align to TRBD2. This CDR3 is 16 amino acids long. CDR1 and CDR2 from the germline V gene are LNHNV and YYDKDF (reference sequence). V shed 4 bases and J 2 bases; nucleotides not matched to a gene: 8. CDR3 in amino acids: CATSTRLAAHQETQYF. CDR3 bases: TGTGCCACCAGCACCCGACTAGCGGCCCATCAAGAGACCCAGTACTTC.

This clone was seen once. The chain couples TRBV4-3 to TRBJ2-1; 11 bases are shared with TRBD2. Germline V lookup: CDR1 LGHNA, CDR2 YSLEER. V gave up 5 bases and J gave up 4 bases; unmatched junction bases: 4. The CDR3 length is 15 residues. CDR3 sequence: CASSLSSGGYNEQFF. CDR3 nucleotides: TGCGCCAGCAGCTTATCTAGCGGGGGGTACAATGAGCAGTTCTTC.

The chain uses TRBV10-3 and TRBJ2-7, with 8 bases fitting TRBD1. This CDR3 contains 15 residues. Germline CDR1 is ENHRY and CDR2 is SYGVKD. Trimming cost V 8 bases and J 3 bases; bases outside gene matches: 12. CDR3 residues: CAIGGGQAQSYEQYF. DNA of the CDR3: TGTGCCATCGGAGGGGGACAGGCCCAAAGCTACGAGCAGTACTTC.

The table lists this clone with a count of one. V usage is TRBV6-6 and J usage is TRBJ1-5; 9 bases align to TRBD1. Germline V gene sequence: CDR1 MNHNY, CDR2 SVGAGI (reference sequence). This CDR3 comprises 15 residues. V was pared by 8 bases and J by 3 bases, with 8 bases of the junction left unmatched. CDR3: CASWIGDRANQPQHF. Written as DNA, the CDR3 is TGTGCCAGCTGGATAGGGGACAGGGCCAATCAGCCCCAGCATTTT.

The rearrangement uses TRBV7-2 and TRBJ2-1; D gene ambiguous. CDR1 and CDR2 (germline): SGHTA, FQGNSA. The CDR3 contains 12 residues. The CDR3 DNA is TGTGCGTACCTAAGCTCCTACAATGAGCAGTTCTTC. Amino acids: CAYLSSYNEQFF.

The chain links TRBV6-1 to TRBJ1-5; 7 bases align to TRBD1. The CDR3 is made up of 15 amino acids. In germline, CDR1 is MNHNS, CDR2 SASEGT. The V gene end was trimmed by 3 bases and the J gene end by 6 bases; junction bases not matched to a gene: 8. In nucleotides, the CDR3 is TGTGCCAGCAGTGAGATAAGGGGGCAGGGTCAGCCCCAGCATTTT. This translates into CASSEIRGQGQPQHF.

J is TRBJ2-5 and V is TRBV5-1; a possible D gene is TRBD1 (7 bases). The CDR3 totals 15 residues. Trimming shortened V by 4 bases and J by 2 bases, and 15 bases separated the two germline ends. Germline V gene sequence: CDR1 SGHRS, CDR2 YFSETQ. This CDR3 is CASSKGGTEQETQYF. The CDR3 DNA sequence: TGCGCCAGCAGCAAAGGAGGGACAGAGCAAGAGACCCAGTACTTC.

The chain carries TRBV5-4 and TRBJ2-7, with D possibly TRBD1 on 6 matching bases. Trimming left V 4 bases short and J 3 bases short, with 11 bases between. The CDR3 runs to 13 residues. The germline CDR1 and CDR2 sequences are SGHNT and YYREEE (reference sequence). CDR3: CASSRDTRYEQYF. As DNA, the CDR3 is TGTGCCAGCAGCCGGGACACCCGCTACGAGCAGTACTTC.